The sequence of this TCR beta chain was determined in a study of identifying expanded T cells in peripheral blood. Regarding the study as a whole: Over two and four weeks, about 16.4 and 19 clones changed, versus more than 1 between replicates. Approximately two-week clone count variance significantly increased as total template count grew.

About this clone: Its target is not known.

This CDR3 has 18 amino acids. Trimming took 1 base from V and 0 from J, leaving 19 bases between them. Germline CDR1 and CDR2: SGHTA and FQGNSA. Method: immunoSEQ multiplex PCR; TCRdb's copy keeps in-frame clones and lacks some. The data show approximately 92,000 clones, approximately 84% seen once. Collection occurred without any documented infections or immune events in donors. The material sequenced was blood. This receptor was obtained from a person aged 18-69 years in good health. The genes are TRBV7-2 and TRBJ2-7; D possibly uses TRBD1 or TRBD2 (6 bases each). The chain's CDR3 is CASSLDQGGTSSSYEQYF. CDR3 coding DNA: TGTGCCAGCAGCTTAGATCAAGGAGGGACATCGAGCTCCTACGAGCAGTACTTC.